This T cell receptor beta chain was observed in a study of T cell responses to AZD1222 COVID-19 vaccine. General observations from the study: An increase in Spike-specific TCR breadth and depth was observed after two AZD1222 doses.

This CDR3 has 14 amino acids. Germline V gene sequence: CDR1 KGHDR, CDR2 SFDVKD. The V and J ends lost 3 bases and 6 bases, in that order; junction bases with no gene match: 1. The table came from immunoSEQ multiplex PCR; TCRdb's copy has only in-frame clones and leaves some out. The sample holds some 130,000 clones, over 90% seen once. A note on this clone: No antigen is known for it.

Sequencing used peripheral blood, obtained on day 0 of AZD1222 vaccination. The sequence was obtained from an adult in good health. The V and J genes are TRBV24-1 and TRBJ2-1; 10 bases agree with TRBD2. The CDR3 reads CATSDSGRVNEQFF. CDR3 coding DNA: TGTGCCACCAGTGATAGCGGGAGGGTCAATGAGCAGTTCTTC.